This T cell receptor beta chain stems from a study of T cells in Graves' hyperthyroidism and ophthalmopathy. About the research overall: Initial diagnosis, before any treatment, was when peripheral blood was collected. Study observations and caveats: Blood also carried most thyroid clonotypes expanded above 0.001.

This clonotype was recorded at least ten times. Its matching antigen is unknown. The TCR beta CDR3 regions underwent amplification using RNA transcripts as the source. A set of HTBI primers served as the primers for a first-round RT-PCR of the TCR CDR3. TCRdb independently ran MiXCR on the multiplex PCR reads; one entry per CDR3 protein. The top ten hold under 25% of the sample, which has 380,000 or so distinct CDR3 sequences, roughly 12% seen once. CDR1 is MNHNS and CDR2 is SASEGT in the germline V gene. V was pared by 6 bases and J by 0 bases, with 9 bases between. This CDR3 contains 14 residues. Among the patients, aged 18 to 65, hyperthyroidism was newly diagnosed and had lasted under 2 months.

Sequences were obtained from blood. The origin of this receptor is a man aged 25-40 years with Graves' hyperthyroidism that later progressed to Graves' ophthalmopathy. The J gene is TRBJ1-5, the V gene TRBV6-1, with a tentative D call TRBD1 (5 bases). The CDR3 DNA is TGTGCCAGCAGCCGAGGGGTTAGCAATCAGCCCCAGCATTTT. The encoded protein is CASSRGVSNQPQHF.